These 30 T cell receptor beta chains share one sample of origin, sequenced in a study of cytomegalovirus exposure and HLA in healthy donors (dated by TCRdb to about 2017). The method was the immunoSEQ multiplex PCR assay. A mixture of 60 forward primers for TCR Vbeta segments and 13 reverse primers for TCR Jbeta segments was used in the multiplex PCR. The clones in this table, taken by TCRdb from immuneACCESS, are in-frame only. Not every clone is retained; where verified, under half of the shortfall comes from an unresolved V gene, and the cause of the rest is unknown. The sample data list about 160,000 clones, and roughly four fifths of these were observed just once. The ten largest make up around 4.1% of the sample. The specimen was PBMCs. These receptors came from a middle-aged man in good health and CMV-seropositive.

This clone was seen once. The chain uses TRBV10-2 and TRBJ2-7; 7 bases match TRBD1. The CDR3 is made up of 13 amino acids. Germline V gene lookup returns CDR1 WSHSY and CDR2 SAAADI. V was clipped by 6 bases and J by 6 bases; unmatched bases: 8. In DNA form, the CDR3 reads TGCGCCAGCAGCCAAACAGGGGTCGGCGAGCAGTACTTC. This codes for CASSQTGVGEQYF.

The chain employs TRBV19 and TRBJ2-5; maybe TRBD2 (5 bases). Germline loops: CDR1 LNHDA, CDR2 SQIVND (reference sequence). The V end lost 5 bases, the J end lost 0 bases, and 10 bases lay between the germline ends. CDR3 size: 14 residues. The CDR3 protein is CASSLGLNQETQYF. Here the CDR3 DNA reads TGTGCCAGTAGTCTCGGACTGAACCAAGAGACCCAGTACTTC.

In this sample, this clone turned up a few times. The gene calls are TRBV7-2 and TRBJ1-6; D call uncertain. The CDR3 totals 13 residues. Trimming took 2 bases from V and 11 from J, leaving 10 bases between them. The germline gives CDR1 SGHTA, CDR2 FQGNSA. This chain's CDR3 is CASSLPLHPPLHF. The CDR3 bases are TGTGCCAGCAGCTTACCACTACACCCACCCCTCCACTTT.

This chain uses TRBV13 with TRBJ2-1; TRBD1 agrees at 9 bases. This CDR3 has 14 residues. Germline assignment: CDR1 PRHDT and CDR2 FYEKMQ (reference sequence). Trimming at V came to 3 bases and at J to 12 bases, leaving 9 bases not matched to a gene. The CDR3 is CASSFPGQGWAQFF. CDR3 nucleotide sequence: TGTGCCAGCAGCTTTCCGGGACAGGGCTGGGCGCAGTTCTTC.

The chain joins TRBV5-1 to TRBJ2-3; TRBD2 agrees at 7 bases. Looked up from germline, CDR1 is SGHRS and CDR2 is YFSETQ. This CDR3 spans 16 amino acids. With V trimmed by 2 bases and J by 4 bases, 10 bases remained unmatched. The CDR3 region is CASSLWGGVAADTQYF. The CDR3 DNA reads as TGCGCCAGCAGCTTATGGGGGGGGGTAGCAGCAGATACGCAGTATTTT.

This chain links TRBV7-8 with TRBJ2-1; 9 bases match TRBD1. Germline CDR1 reads SGHVS; CDR2 reads FQNEAQ. The J segment lost 5 bases and the V segment lost 1 base, leaving 9 bases of the junction unmatched. The CDR3 consists of 17 residues. The CDR3 sequence is CASSLDRARQGDNEQFF. CDR3 in DNA: TGTGCCAGCAGCTTAGATCGTGCGAGACAGGGGGACAATGAGCAGTTCTTC.

This clone appeared once. The V call is TRBV28, the J call TRBJ1-5; D is possibly TRBD1 (6 bases). The CDR3 sequence is 16 residues long. Trimming pared 5 bases from V and 1 base from J, leaving 15 bases between. The germline gives CDR1 MDHEN, CDR2 SYDVKM. The CDR3 DNA follows: TGTGCCAGCAGTCGGATACAGGGTGAAAGCAATCAGCCCCAGCATTTT. Its protein is CASSRIQGESNQPQHF.

This clone has only a few counts. The chain joins TRBV10-3 to TRBJ2-1; no firm D call. CDR1 and CDR2 (germline): ENHRY, SYGVKD. CDR3 length: 13 amino acids. The ends were cut back, 3 bases at V and 6 bases at J, with 9 bases in the middle. The CDR3 loop is CAISETKSNEQFF. Written as DNA, the CDR3 is TGTGCCATCAGTGAAACTAAGTCCAATGAGCAGTTCTTC.

This chain uses TRBV7-9 with TRBJ2-2; D gene ambiguous. Germline V gene data show CDR1 as SEHNR and CDR2 as FQNEAQ (reference sequence). CDR3 length equals 12 residues. V gave up 8 bases and J gave up 8 bases, with 12 bases separating them. The CDR3 spells CASGDLTGELFF. Here the CDR3 DNA reads TGTGCCAGCGGCGACTTGACTGGGGAGCTGTTTTTT. The full variable domain, completed using reference TRBV7-9 and TRBJ2-2, is DTGVSQNPRHKITKRGQNVTFRCDPISEHNRLYWYRQTLGQGPEFLTYFQNEAQLEKSRLLSDRFSAERPKGSFSTLEIQRTEQGDSAMYLCASGDLTGELFFGEGSRLTVL.

The V call is TRBV7-6, the J call TRBJ1-5; D uncertain. Germline V gives CDR1 SGHVS, CDR2 FNYEAQ. V was shortened by 1 base and J by 4 bases, with 11 bases between the two germline ends. The CDR3 consists of 15 residues. This CDR3 is CASSLGPPLNQPQHF. DNA for the CDR3: TGTGCCAGCAGCTTAGGGCCGCCGCTTAATCAGCCCCAGCATTTT.

V and J are TRBV5-8 and TRBJ1-5; 8 bases match TRBD1. Germline V gene data show CDR1 as SGHTS and CDR2 as YDEGEE. The CDR3 totals 15 residues. The trim removed 2 bases at V and 3 bases at J, leaving 4 bases unmatched. The CDR3 sequence: CASSLGTGDNQPQHF. The CDR3 region has the DNA TGTGCCAGCAGCTTAGGGACAGGAGACAATCAGCCCCAGCATTTT. The full variable domain, with the rest looked up from reference TRBV5-8 and TRBJ1-5, is EAGVTQSPTHLIKTRGQQATLRCSPISGHTSVYWYQQALGLGLQFLLWYDEGEERNRGNFPPRFSGRQFPNYSSELNVNALELEDSALYLCASSLGTGDNQPQHFGDGTRLSIL.

V and J are TRBV19 and TRBJ1-4; the D gene is possibly TRBD1 (6 bases). Germline values: CDR1 LNHDA, CDR2 SQIVND (reference sequence). The CDR3 is 14 residues long. V dropped 1 base and J dropped 8 bases, with 11 bases sitting between them. CDR3 amino acids: CASSIAGVGEKLFF. Written as DNA, the CDR3 is TGTGCCAGTAGTATAGCAGGGGTCGGGGAAAAACTGTTTTTT.

This clone was recorded a few times. V and J are TRBV30 and TRBJ2-1; TRBD1 matches at 7 bases. The junction had 6 bases not matched to a gene; V was cut back by 4 bases and J by 3 bases. Germline values: CDR1 GTSNPN, CDR2 SVGIG (reference sequence). CDR3 length equals 14 residues. The CDR3: CAWTPGQNYNEQFF. As DNA, the CDR3 is TGTGCCTGGACACCGGGACAGAACTACAATGAGCAGTTCTTC.

The chain employs TRBV6-1 and TRBJ2-1, with D perhaps TRBD2 (6 bases). Germline V CDR1 and CDR2: MNHNS, SASEGT. The ends were cut back, 10 bases at V and 5 bases at J, with 15 bases in the middle. The CDR3 totals 13 residues. The DNA for the CDR3 is TGTGCCACTCTTTCGGGAGAAAACAATGAGCAGTTCTTC. Translation gives CATLSGENNEQFF.

The chain uses TRBV6-1 and TRBJ1-4; TRBD1 is a possible D gene (6 bases). Germline loops: CDR1 MNHNS, CDR2 SASEGT. This CDR3 is built from 14 residues. Deletions cut 4 bases from V and 10 bases from J, with 16 bases between. The CDR3 loop is CASSGRQVGRKLFF. The CDR3 nucleotides read TGTGCCAGCAGTGGACGACAGGTTGGCCGAAAACTGTTTTTT.

This clone turned up a few times. The chain couples TRBV5-1 to TRBJ2-5, with D perhaps TRBD1 (6 bases). V shed 4 bases and J shed 0 bases, with 10 bases lying between them. CDR1 and CDR2 from the germline V gene are SGHRS and YFSETQ. CDR3 length: 14 residues. CDR3 bases: TGCGCCAGCAGCAACGGACAGCACCAAGAGACCCAGTACTTC. Its translation: CASSNGQHQETQYF.

The V call is TRBV30, the J call TRBJ1-6; D may be TRBD1 (5 bases). The CDR3 consists of 15 residues. The germline gives CDR1 GTSNPN, CDR2 SVGIG (reference sequence). V lost 4 bases, J lost 3 bases, and 13 bases lay in between. The CDR3 loop reads CAWNVGQGYNSPLHF. CDR3 coding DNA: TGTGCCTGGAACGTCGGCCAGGGCTATAATTCACCCCTCCACTTT.

This chain joins TRBV30 and TRBJ1-2; 10 bases agree with TRBD1. Per germline, CDR1 GTSNPN and CDR2 SVGIG (reference sequence). The ends lost 6 bases at V and 8 bases at J; junction bases unmatched: 6. The CDR3 consists of 12 residues. The CDR3 reads CACQDRGQGYTF. The CDR3 DNA reads TGTGCCTGCCAAGACAGGGGGCAAGGCTACACCTTC.

This sequence joins TRBV6-1 and TRBJ2-1, with 7 bases matching TRBD2. The CDR3 has 15 amino acids. CDR1 and CDR2 from the germline V gene are MNHNS and SASEGT. J was trimmed by 2 bases and V by 7 bases; bases with no gene match: 8. The CDR3 region is CASKASSGTYNEQFF. As DNA, the CDR3 is TGTGCCAGCAAAGCCTCTAGCGGAACCTACAATGAGCAGTTCTTC.

The J gene is TRBJ2-7, the V gene TRBV19; 13 nucleotides agree with TRBD2. CDR1 is LNHDA, CDR2 SQIVND, per germline (reference sequence). The CDR3 loop spans 16 amino acids. V was pared by 6 bases and J by 3 bases, with 8 bases of the junction left unmatched. The CDR3 protein is CASSIGGLAGDYEQYF. The CDR3 DNA reads as TGTGCCAGTAGCATCGGCGGACTAGCGGGGGACTACGAGCAGTACTTC.

This clone has just one count. The gene calls are TRBV5-4 and TRBJ2-3; TRBD2 aligns across 7 bases. Germline V gives CDR1 SGHNT, CDR2 YYREEE (reference sequence). Germline trimming cut 4 bases from V and 2 bases from J; bases unmatched to any gene: 7. This CDR3 contains 15 residues. The CDR3 protein is CASSDGDYPTDTQYF. CDR3 DNA: TGTGCCAGCAGCGATGGGGACTACCCCACAGATACGCAGTATTTT.

The rearrangement joins TRBV27 to TRBJ1-1; 7 nucleotides line up with TRBD1. J was trimmed by 2 bases and V by 2 bases; bases with no gene match: 5. The CDR3 sequence is 15 residues long. In germline, CDR1 is MNHEY, CDR2 SMNVEV (reference sequence). In DNA form, the CDR3 reads TGTGCCAGCAGTTTAACAGGGGAACTTAACACTGAAGCTTTCTTT. Encoded protein: CASSLTGELNTEAFF.

The CDR3: CASRKRGVETQYF. For the CDR3, the DNA is TGTGCCAGCAGGAAGCGGGGGGTAGAGACCCAGTACTTC. The gene calls are TRBV6-5 and TRBJ2-5; 9 nucleotides line up with TRBD2. Per germline, CDR1 MNHEY and CDR2 SVGAGI. Trimming removed 6 bases from V and 4 bases from J; junction bases left unmatched: 3. The CDR3 covers 13 residues.

The rearrangement uses TRBV27 and TRBJ1-5, with 7 positions matching TRBD1. With 2 bases clipped from V and 5 bases from J, the junction kept 6 bases outside the gene matches. CDR1 is MNHEY, CDR2 SMNVEV, per germline (reference sequence). The CDR3 runs to 15 residues. The CDR3 sequence is CASSLKQGLHQPQHF. The CDR3 nucleotides read TGTGCCAGCAGTTTAAAACAGGGGTTGCATCAGCCCCAGCATTTT.

The chain employs TRBV5-4 and TRBJ2-3; maybe TRBD2 (5 bases). The germline V gene has CDR1 SGHNT and CDR2 YYREEE (reference sequence). The CDR3 covers 13 residues. V dropped 5 bases and J dropped 2 bases, with 9 bases sitting between them. The chain's CDR3 is CASSGRVTDTQYF. DNA of the CDR3: TGTGCCAGCAGTGGGCGGGTCACAGATACGCAGTATTTT.

The genes are TRBV7-2 and TRBJ2-5; 10 bases agree with TRBD2. Germline CDR1 is SGHTA and CDR2 is FQGNSA. The junction had 5 bases not matched to a gene; V was cut back by 2 bases and J by 2 bases. This CDR3 is built from 16 residues. CDR3 DNA sequence: TGTGCCAGCAGCTTAATGACTAGCGGGCCTCAAGAGACCCAGTACTTC. Encoded protein: CASSLMTSGPQETQYF.

On this clone: This CDR3 is also generated by other DNA sequences in the sample. The V gene is TRBV5-6, the J gene TRBJ2-7; D perhaps matches TRBD2 (6 bases). V lost 0 bases and J lost 7, with 8 bases in between. The CDR3 is 12 residues long. CDR1 is SGHDT and CDR2 is YYEEEE in the germline V gene. CDR3 region: CASSLGRGEQYF. CDR3 in DNA: TGTGCCAGCAGCTTGGGCCGGGGGGAGCAGTACTTC. The variable domain in full, with the rest retrieved from reference TRBV5-6 and TRBJ2-7, is DAGVTQSPTHLIKTRGQQVTLRCSPKSGHDTVSWYQQALGQGPQFIFQYYEEEERQRGNFPDRFSGHQFPNYSSELNVNALLLGDSALYLCASSLGRGEQYFGPGTRLTVT.

The chain uses TRBV6-5 and TRBJ2-7; 8 nucleotides line up with TRBD2. CDR3 length: 14 amino acids. CDR1 is MNHEY, CDR2 SVGAGI, per germline. The V gene end was trimmed by 5 bases and the J gene end by 1 base; junction bases not matched to a gene: 4. CDR3 bases: TGTGCCAGCAGTCCCGGACTAGCTTCCTACGAGCAGTACTTC. Protein: CASSPGLASYEQYF.

This chain links TRBV11-1 with TRBJ2-2, with TRBD2 identical over 7 bases. CDR1 and CDR2 from the germline V gene are SGHAT and FQDESV (reference sequence). The CDR3 loop spans 16 amino acids. The ends lost 2 bases at V and 3 bases at J; junction bases unmatched: 6. In nucleotides, the CDR3 is TGTGCCAGCAGCTTAACGGTGGGAGGGTACACCGGGGAGCTGTTTTTT. Its translation is CASSLTVGGYTGELFF. Full variable domain (missing parts from reference TRBV11-1 and TRBJ2-2): EAEVAQSPRYKITEKSQAVAFWCDPISGHATLYWYRQILGQGPELLVQFQDESVVDDSQLPKDRFSAERLKGVDSTLKIQPAELGDSAMYLCASSLTVGGYTGELFFGEGSRLTVL.

In this sample, this clone turned up a few times. This chain joins TRBV4-1 and TRBJ2-3; D possibly corresponds to TRBD1 (6 bases). This CDR3 spans 15 amino acids. Trimming removed 1 base at V and 2 bases at J, with 10 bases between. Germline V gene lookup returns CDR1 MGHRA and CDR2 YSYEKL. CDR3 protein: CASSQVGQITDTQYF. The DNA of the CDR3 is TGCGCCAGCAGCCAAGTAGGACAGATCACAGATACGCAGTATTTT.